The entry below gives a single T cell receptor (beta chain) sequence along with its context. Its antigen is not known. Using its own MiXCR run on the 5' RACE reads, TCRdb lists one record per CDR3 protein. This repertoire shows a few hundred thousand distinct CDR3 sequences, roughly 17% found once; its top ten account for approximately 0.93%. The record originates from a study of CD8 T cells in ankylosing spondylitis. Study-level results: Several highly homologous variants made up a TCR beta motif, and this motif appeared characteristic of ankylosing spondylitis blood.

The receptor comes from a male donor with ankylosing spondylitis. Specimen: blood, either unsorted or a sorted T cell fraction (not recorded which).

CDR3: CASSLRARTSGRETQYF. CDR3 sequence (DNA): TGTGCCAGCAGCTTAAGGGCCCGGACTAGCGGAAGGGAGACCCAGTACTTC. The rearrangement uses TRBV11-2 and TRBJ2-5, with 10 bases identical to TRBD2. Trimming took 2 bases from V and 5 from J; bases not matched to a gene: 11. In germline, CDR1 is SGHAT, CDR2 FQNNGV. The length of the CDR3 is 17 residues.